This T cell receptor beta chain was documented in a study of shared clonotypes between healthy human individuals. V gave up 3 bases and J gave up 1 base, with 12 bases separating them. This CDR3 has 15 amino acids. Germline V gives CDR1 SGHVS, CDR2 FQNEAQ. Sequenced by immunoSEQ multiplex PCR; TCRdb stores in-frame clones only, minus some. Of roughly 2 million clones in the sample, 85% to 95% are singletons; the top ten hold 0.1% to 0.15%. The sequenced sample was naive CD4+ T cells sorted from blood. Subset specified: CD45RA+ positively selected. The V and J genes are TRBV7-8 and TRBJ1-1, with unresolved D. This TCR was sampled from a man aged 18 to 35 in good health. As DNA, the CDR3 is TGTGCCAGCAGCTTCTCTGGGCAGAAGAACACTGAAGCTTTCTTT. Protein sequence: CASSFSGQKNTEAFF.